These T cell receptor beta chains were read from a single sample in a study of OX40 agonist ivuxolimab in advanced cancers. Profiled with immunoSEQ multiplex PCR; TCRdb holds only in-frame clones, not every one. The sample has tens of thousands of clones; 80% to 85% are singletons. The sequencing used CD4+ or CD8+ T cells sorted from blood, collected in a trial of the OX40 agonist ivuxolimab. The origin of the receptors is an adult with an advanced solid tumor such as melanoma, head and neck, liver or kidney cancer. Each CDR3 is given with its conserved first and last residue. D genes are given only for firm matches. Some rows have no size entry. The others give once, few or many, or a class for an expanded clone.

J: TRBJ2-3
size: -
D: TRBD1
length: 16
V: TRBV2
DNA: TGTGCCAGCAGTGGCCGGGACAGGGGTTCGGGAGATACGCAGTATTTT
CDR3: CASSGRDRGSGDTQYF

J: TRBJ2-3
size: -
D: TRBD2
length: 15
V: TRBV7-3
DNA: TGTGCCAGCAGCTCCCTAGCGGGGGGCACAGATACGCAGTATTTT
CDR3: CASSSLAGGTDTQYF

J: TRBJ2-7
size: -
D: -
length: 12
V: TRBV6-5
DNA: TGTGCCAGCAGCCAAGTCGGGACCGAGCAGTACTTC
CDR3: CASSQVGTEQYF

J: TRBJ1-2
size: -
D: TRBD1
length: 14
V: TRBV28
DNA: TGTGCCAGCACGCTGCAGGGGGCGGCAGGGGGCTACACCTTC
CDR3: CASTLQGAAGGYTF

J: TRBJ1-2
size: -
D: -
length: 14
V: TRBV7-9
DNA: TGTGCCAGCAGCTCCCCGGACAGAATCTATGGCTACACCTTC
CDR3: CASSSPDRIYGYTF

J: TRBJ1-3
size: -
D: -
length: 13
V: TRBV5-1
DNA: TGCGCCAGCAGCCCAAGCTCTGGAAACACCATATATTTT
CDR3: CASSPSSGNTIYF

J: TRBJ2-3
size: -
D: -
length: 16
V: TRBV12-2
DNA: TGTGCAAGTCGCCCGACAGAGAGCCGAGTTGTCGGTACGCAGTATTTT
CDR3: CASRPTESRVVGTQYF

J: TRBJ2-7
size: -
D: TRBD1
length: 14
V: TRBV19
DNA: TGTGCCAGTAGCCTCCGCGCAGGGGGCGAAAAGCAGTACTTC
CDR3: CASSLRAGGEKQYF

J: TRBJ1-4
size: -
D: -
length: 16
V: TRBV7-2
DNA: TGTGCCAGCAGCTTAGCGCACGGGGGCATAGGTGAAAAACTGTTTTTT
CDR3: CASSLAHGGIGEKLFF

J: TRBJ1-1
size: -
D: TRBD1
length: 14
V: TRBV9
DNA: TGTGCCAGCAGCGAACAGGGGTTTAGCGCTGAAGCTTTCTTT
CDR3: CASSEQGFSAEAFF

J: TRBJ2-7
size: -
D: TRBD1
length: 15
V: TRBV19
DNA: TGTGCCAGTAGTAGAACCGGGACAGGGGCTTACGAGCAGTACTTC
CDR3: CASSRTGTGAYEQYF

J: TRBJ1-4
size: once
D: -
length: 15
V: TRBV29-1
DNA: TGCAGCGTTGAAGCCTCTATCGGGAGGGATGAAAAACTGTTTTTT
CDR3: CSVEASIGRDEKLFF

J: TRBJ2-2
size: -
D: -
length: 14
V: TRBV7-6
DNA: TGTGCCAGCAGCTTATCACGGAACACCGGGGAGCTGTTTTTT
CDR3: CASSLSRNTGELFF

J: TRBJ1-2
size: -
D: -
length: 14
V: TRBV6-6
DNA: TGTGCCAGCAGTGTTGACCGGGCCCCCTATGGCTACACCTTC
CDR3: CASSVDRAPYGYTF

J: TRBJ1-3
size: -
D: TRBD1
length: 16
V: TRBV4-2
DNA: TGTGCCAGCAGCCAAGATTTACAGGGGGGTGGAAACACCATATATTTT
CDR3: CASSQDLQGGGNTIYF

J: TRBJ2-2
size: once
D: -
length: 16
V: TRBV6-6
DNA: TGTGCCAGCAGTTACTCAGTGACTAGGGATCCCGGGGAGCTGTTTTTT
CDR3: CASSYSVTRDPGELFF